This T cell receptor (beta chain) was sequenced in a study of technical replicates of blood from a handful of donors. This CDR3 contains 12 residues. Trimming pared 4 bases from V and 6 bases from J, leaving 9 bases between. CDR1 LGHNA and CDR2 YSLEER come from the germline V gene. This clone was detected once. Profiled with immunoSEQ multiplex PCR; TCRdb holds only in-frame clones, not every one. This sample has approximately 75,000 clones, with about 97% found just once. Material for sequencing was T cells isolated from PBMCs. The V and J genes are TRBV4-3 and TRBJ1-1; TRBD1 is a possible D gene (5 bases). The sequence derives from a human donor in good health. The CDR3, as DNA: TGCGCCAGCAGCCGGGCGGGGGCTGAAGCTTTCTTT. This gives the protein CASSRAGAEAFF.